The following is a T cell receptor beta chain sequence with its context. Its antigen is unidentified. This record belongs to a study of T-cell memory formation after mild COVID-19. Findings and limits, study-wide: Nothing showed for sure that second-wave clones peaking on day 37 were SARS-CoV-2 specific. There was a balanced CD4/CD8 profile in clones contracting day 15 to 85, and later expanders leaned CD4+.

TCR alpha and TCR beta cDNA libraries carrying sample barcodes and UMIs were produced by 5'RACE using constant-segment primers. TCRdb passed the 5' RACE reads through MiXCR, listing each CDR3 protein once. Of roughly 550,000 distinct CDR3 sequences in the sample, roughly 20% were seen once. The germline gives CDR1 SGHTA, CDR2 FQGNSA. The CDR3 length is 17 residues. The V segment lost 5 bases and the J segment 4 bases; nucleotides outside the gene matches: 8. The sample taken for sequencing was PBMCs or a T cell subset sorted from them (not recorded which). The clonotype comes from an adult woman who had mild COVID-19 (a few samples of this study predate the infection). Cell type and time point are not known. The chain employs TRBV7-2 and TRBJ2-2; the match to TRBD2 covers 12 bases. As DNA, the CDR3 is TGTGCCAGCAGCCCTATCCGGACTAGCGGGGCCACCGGGGAGCTGTTTTTT. Translating it yields CASSPIRTSGATGELFF.